The 12 T cell receptor beta chains below all came from one sample that was sequenced in a study of post-analysis software for immune sequencing data. General study findings and limits: Relative to controls, patients had a few TRBV segments at higher frequency, with TRBV5-6, TRBV5-1 and TRBV20-1 among these.

These receptors lack a known antigen. Unique molecular identifiers were present in the TCR beta cDNA libraries. TCRdb processed the PCR reads anew with MiXCR; each CDR3 protein has one entry. The repertoire holds roughly 800,000 distinct CDR3 sequences, with roughly 50% as singletons. Material: blood. The receptor set was obtained from a girl between 10 and 17 years old with multiple sclerosis.

This clonotype was counted between two and nine times. The genes are TRBV29-1 and TRBJ1-2, with 8 bases that match TRBD1. Germline-derived CDR1 and CDR2 are SQVTM and ANQGSEA. CDR3 length: 15 residues. Trimming cost V 2 bases and J 2 bases; bases outside gene matches: 7. The CDR3 loop reads CSVELGQGANYGYTF. The CDR3 nucleotides are TGCAGCGTTGAACTGGGGCAGGGGGCGAACTATGGCTACACCTTC.

This chain uses TRBV12-3 or TRBV12-4 with TRBJ1-1, with a weak D call TRBD1 (6 bases). CDR3 length: 14 amino acids. Trimming left V 5 bases short and J 4 bases short, with 14 bases between. CDR3 region: CASSAYRVSTEAFF. CDR3 nucleotide sequence: TGTGCCAGCAGTGCATACAGGGTATCCACTGAAGCTTTCTTT.

This sequence joins TRBV5-1 and TRBJ1-1; TRBD1 matches at 7 bases. The CDR3 loop spans 15 amino acids. Germline V gene data show CDR1 as SGHRS and CDR2 as YFSETQ. After removal of 7 bases from V and 4 bases from J, the junction contained 13 bases not matched to a gene. The CDR3 protein is CASGILGQPGTEAFF. The DNA of the CDR3 is TGCGCCAGCGGAATTCTGGGACAGCCGGGCACTGAAGCTTTCTTT.

The gene calls are TRBV29-1 and TRBJ1-6; D ambiguous. CDR1 and CDR2 (germline): SQVTM, ANQGSEA. Between the trimmed V and J ends, which lost 2 bases and 10 bases, there was a span of 12 bases. The CDR3 covers 13 residues. The CDR3: CSVEIGYGSPLHF. The CDR3 coding sequence is TGCAGCGTTGAAATAGGGTACGGGTCACCCCTCCACTTT. The full variable domain, in which reference TRBV29-1 and TRBJ1-6 provide the parts outside the CDR3, is SAVISQKPSRDICQRGTSLTIQCQVDSQVTMMFWYRQQPGQSLTLIATANQGSEATYESGFVIDKFPISRPNLTFSTLTVSNMSPEDSSIYLCSVEIGYGSPLHFGNGTRLTVT.

This chain uses TRBV5-1 with TRBJ2-1, with D maybe TRBD2 (5 bases). Germline V gives CDR1 SGHRS, CDR2 YFSETQ. V lost 4 bases and J lost 9, with 14 bases in between. The CDR3 is 13 amino acids. The CDR3 spells CASSAMGVFEQFF. In DNA, the CDR3 is TGCGCCAGCAGCGCGATGGGAGTCTTTGAGCAGTTCTTC.

The J gene is TRBJ2-5, the V gene TRBV5-1, with a possible D match to TRBD1 (5 bases). The CDR3 contains 15 residues. Germline V lookup: CDR1 SGHRS, CDR2 YFSETQ. Trimming left V 0 bases short and J 0 bases short, with 9 bases between. CDR3 nucleotides: TGCGCCAGCAGCTTGGAAGGGGCGAACCAAGAGACCCAGTACTTC. It is translated as CASSLEGANQETQYF.

This clonotype was seen only a few times. V gene TRBV7-3 combines with J gene TRBJ2-1; 11 nucleotides agree with TRBD2. Germline assignment: CDR1 SGHTA and CDR2 FQGTGA. J lost 0 bases, V lost 1 base, and 5 bases had no gene match. The CDR3 has 18 amino acids. This chain's CDR3 is CASSLNGLAGPSYNEQFF. The DNA of the CDR3 is TGTGCCAGCAGCTTAAATGGACTAGCGGGCCCCTCCTACAATGAGCAGTTCTTC.

V is TRBV7-9 and J is TRBJ2-6; D is unresolved. The CDR3 length is 16 residues. CDR1 is SEHNR and CDR2 is FQNEAQ in the germline V gene (reference sequence). Trimming pared 2 bases from V and 4 bases from J, leaving 12 bases between. The CDR3 DNA is TGTGCCAGCAGCTTAACCCACCTGGGAGGGGCCAACGTCCTGACTTTC. It translates to CASSLTHLGGANVLTF.

J is TRBJ2-5 and V is TRBV20-1; 8 nucleotides agree with TRBD1. Germline V gives CDR1 DFQATT, CDR2 SNEGSKA (reference sequence). Trimming took 4 bases from V and 4 from J; bases not matched to a gene: 8. This CDR3 has 14 residues. The CDR3 sequence is CSATRTGMGETQYF. The DNA for the CDR3 is TGCAGTGCTACGAGGACAGGGATGGGAGAGACCCAGTACTTC.

For this clonotype: One end of the junction is discordant with germline, which a read error may explain. This chain joins TRBV18 and TRBJ2-5; D unclear. The germline V gene has CDR1 KGHSH and CDR2 LQKENI. CDR3 length equals 14 residues. CDR3 nucleotides: TGTGCTAGCTCACCATCGTCGAGACAAGAGACCCAGTACTTC. Translation gives CASSPSSRQETQYF.

V is TRBV21-1 and J is TRBJ2-4; whether TRBD2, the table's D call, matches the DNA was not checked. The J call could be wrong; TRBJ2-7 is a better fit for the DNA end. TRBV21-1 is classified as a pseudogene. The CDR3 consists of 15 residues. This chain's CDR3 is CASSRPAGRVYEQYF. The CDR3 DNA follows: TGTGCCAGCAGCCGGCCAGCGGGAAGGGTTTACGAGCAGTACTTC.

The J gene is TRBJ2-1, the V gene TRBV5-4, with a weak D call TRBD1 (5 bases). V lost 1 base, J lost 3 bases, and 8 bases lay in between. Germline V gives CDR1 SGHNT, CDR2 YYREEE (reference sequence). This CDR3 is 14 amino acids long. CDR3 sequence reads: CASSLNQGYNEQFF. CDR3 DNA sequence: TGTGCCAGCAGCTTGAACCAGGGCTACAATGAGCAGTTCTTC.